The clone carrying this TCR beta chain was seen once. Germline assignment: CDR1 MDHEN and CDR2 SYDVKM. This CDR3 is 15 amino acids long. The V gene end was trimmed by 6 bases and the J gene end by 3 bases; junction bases not matched to a gene: 8. The data were taken from a study of shared clonotypes between healthy human individuals. Profiled with immunoSEQ multiplex PCR; TCRdb holds only in-frame clones, not every one. The sample consists of about 2.5 million clones, 80% to 95% of them appearing once. The V gene is TRBV28, the J gene TRBJ1-3; 7 bases line up with TRBD1. Sequences were obtained from naive CD4+ T cells from PBMCs. Subset reported: CD45RA+ positively selected. This TCR was sampled from a young man in good health. Some clones in this sample may be carry-over from other donors' samples. The CDR3 nucleotides read TGTGCCAGCAGGGGGGGACAGATATTTGGAAACACCATATATTTT. This gives the protein CASRGGQIFGNTIYF. Full variable domain (rest looked up from reference TRBV28 and TRBJ1-3): DVKVTQSSRYLVKRTGEKVFLECVQDMDHENMFWYRQDPGLGLRLIYFSYDVKMKEKGDIPEGYSVSREKKERFSLILESASTNQTSMYLCASRGGQIFGNTIYFGEGSWLTVV.